The subject of this entry is one TCR beta chain. Its antigen is not yet known. No base qualities exist here, and no much larger clone lies one base off it. The record originates from a study of T cells in localized non-small cell lung cancer (dated by TCRdb to about 2020). In terms of the full investigation: Comparing tumors with uninvolved tumor-adjacent lungs, the study looked at the T cell repertoires of fewer than 250 patients with early-stage NSCLC. The cohort comprised roughly 220 treatment-naïve NSCLC patients with resected, localized lung tumors. A mean age of roughly 64 years was recorded for the NSCLC patients, of whom 120 to 150 were male and more than 95 were female.

On the study overall, not on this receptor specifically: Because of the exploratory design, TCR variables were selected using unadjusted p-values without false-discovery rate correction. Uninvolved tumor-adjacent lung showed the highest T cell clonality, higher than tumor, which suggests more focused antigenic responses in the uninvolved tumor-adjacent lung. A median of 57 of the top 100 tumor clones were detected in paired uninvolved adjacent lung, and some 29 of these tumor clones were also found among the top 100 clones of the paired uninvolved adjacent lung. Because multi-region tumor sequencing was not done, intratumor heterogeneity could not be ruled out. Longer overall survival was associated with higher blood T cell density, whereas shorter survival was associated with higher adjacent-lung clonality.

The immunoSEQ Assay was used to sequence TCR beta CDR3 regions from DNA. As for the original processing: T cell density was computed as TCR beta template counts normalized to usable DNA estimated by amplifying housekeeping genes. Richness was estimated with the preseqR package, extrapolating to 400,000 templates for PBMC samples and 120,000 templates for tissue samples. Clonality was calculated as one minus Pielou's evenness. Differential abundance testing on productive amino-acid clonotypes, with a minimum total count of 5 and an alpha of 0.1, was used to identify tissue-enriched TCRs. The Jaccard Index and the Morisita Overlap Index were used to measure how much the repertoires overlapped between compartments. TCR beta CDR3s were clustered by GLIPH together with public tetramer-defined viral CDR3s, and at least three viral sequences plus V-gene enrichment were required for viral motifs. TCRdb took this table from immuneACCESS and kept in-frame rearrangements with V and J called. Such tables lack part of the clones; where checked against another copy, unresolved V genes explain under half of the gap, and the rest is unexplained. That table gives V, J and clone size, and the DNA gave D and trimming. The sample profile shows around 41,000 clones; about 88% of them were found once. The top ten hold 2.6% of the sample.

At diagnosis, tumor, uninvolved tumor-adjacent lung and peripheral blood were collected and then preserved as a mix of FFPE and fresh-frozen material. For TCR repertoire profiling, the blood samples were analyzed as peripheral blood mononuclear cells. V and J lose 4 bases and 5 bases, and a span of 12 bases separates them. CDR1 and CDR2 are drawn from the germline V gene: WSHSY, SAAADI. There are 14 amino acids in the CDR3, from cysteine to phenylalanine inclusive. Solely the CDR3 DNA is kept, with 42 bases framed from the first base. This receptor was obtained from a female donor of 60 years or more with stage I squamous cell lung carcinoma. This sample comprised peripheral blood, obtained before any cancer treatment. The chain joins TRBV10-2 to TRBJ1-5, and possibly TRBD1, on 5 matching bases. The CDR3: CASSGTSGDQPQHF. The DNA sequence reads TGCGCCAGCAGTGGGACAAGTGGGGATCAGCCCCAGCATTTT.